Listed here are 17 T cell receptor beta chains from one sample, sequenced in a study of blood T cell repertoires in COVID-19. TCRdb's copy holds only in-frame clones and misses some; the assay was immunoSEQ multiplex PCR. The table includes around 280,000 clones, around 90% detected once. The sequencing sample was made of PBMCs or T cells enriched from blood (not recorded which). The receptors derive from a woman in her late teens or twenties with acute COVID-19.

About this clone: This same CDR3 is encoded by further DNA sequences in the sample. The chain has TRBV9 and TRBJ2-1; tentatively, D is TRBD2 (5 bases). The CDR3 is made up of 15 amino acids. Looked up from germline, CDR1 is SGDLS and CDR2 is YYNGEE. V was pared by 2 bases and J by 2 bases, with 11 bases between. The CDR3 here is CASSVGSGTYNEQFF. The CDR3 DNA reads TGTGCCAGCAGCGTTGGGAGTGGAACCTACAATGAGCAGTTCTTC.

This sequence joins TRBV12-3 or TRBV12-4 and TRBJ1-2; D ambiguous. CDR3 size: 13 residues. V lost 6 bases, J lost 4 bases, and 12 bases lay in between. The CDR3 DNA follows: TGTGCCAGCAGAGTAGCGGGGTTCTATGGCTACACCTTC. The encoded protein is CASRVAGFYGYTF.

The chain couples TRBV10-3 to TRBJ2-1; 7 bases match TRBD2. V trimming: 3 bases; J trimming: 4 bases; junction bases outside the gene matches: 3. Germline CDR1 reads ENHRY; CDR2 reads SYGVKD. The CDR3 spans 14 residues. The chain's CDR3 is CAISDAGDYNEQFF. CDR3 bases: TGTGCCATCAGTGACGCGGGAGATTACAATGAGCAGTTCTTC.

V is TRBV19 and J is TRBJ1-2, with 8 nucleotides matching TRBD1. CDR3 length: 15 amino acids. Germline V gene sequence: CDR1 LNHDA, CDR2 SQIVND (reference sequence). V lost 4 bases, J lost 6 bases, and 10 bases stayed unmatched. The CDR3 sequence: CASSTPGTGSHGYTF. The CDR3 DNA reads TGTGCCAGTAGTACCCCCGGGACAGGAAGCCATGGCTACACCTTC. The whole variable domain, remainder taken from reference TRBV19 and TRBJ1-2, is DGGITQSPKYLFRKEGQNVTLSCEQNLNHDAMYWYRQDPGQGLRLIYYSQIVNDFQKGDIAEGYSVSREKKESFPLTVTSAQKNPTAFYLCASSTPGTGSHGYTFGSGTRLTVV.

The chain combines TRBV19 with TRBJ2-7, with D hard to call. The CDR3 has 15 residues. CDR1 and CDR2 (germline): LNHDA, SQIVND (reference sequence). V lost 0 bases to trimming and J lost 1 base, with 10 bases between them. The CDR3 region has the DNA TGTGCCAGTAGTATAGACCCAGGAAGTTCCTACGAGCAGTACTTC. It translates to CASSIDPGSSYEQYF.

V gene TRBV5-1 combines with J gene TRBJ1-4; tentative D call: TRBD1 (6 bases). Germline V gene sequence: CDR1 SGHRS, CDR2 YFSETQ. This CDR3 spans 17 amino acids. V gave up 1 base and J gave up 0 bases, with 13 bases separating them. The CDR3 nucleotides are TGCGCCAGCAGCTTGTACGGACAGCGCACAACTAATGAAAAACTGTTTTTT. This gives the protein CASSLYGQRTTNEKLFF. The variable domain in full, completed from reference TRBV5-1 and TRBJ1-4, reads KAGVTQTPRYLIKTRGQQVTLSCSPISGHRSVSWYQQTPGQGLQFLFEYFSETQRNKGNFPGRFSGRQFSNSRSEMNVSTLELGDSALYLCASSLYGQRTTNEKLFFGSGTQLSVL.

V usage is TRBV10-2 and J usage is TRBJ1-6; TRBD1 might be the D (5 bases). Trimming took 4 bases from V and 9 from J, leaving 13 bases between them. The germline V gene has CDR1 WSHSY and CDR2 SAAADI. The CDR3 totals 14 residues. The CDR3 loop reads CASSVLTERSPLHF. The CDR3 nucleotides read TGCGCCAGCAGTGTTCTGACAGAACGTTCACCCCTCCACTTT.

The chain links TRBV7-2 to TRBJ1-1, with 8 bases fitting TRBD1. V was pared by 1 base and J by 3 bases, with 4 bases of the junction left unmatched. Germline-derived CDR1 and CDR2 are SGHTA and FQGNSA. CDR3 length equals 15 residues. The CDR3 protein is CASSLDPRGHTEAFF. CDR3 bases: TGTGCCAGCAGCTTAGATCCCAGGGGGCACACTGAAGCTTTCTTT.

This chain uses TRBV3-1 (or the pseudogene TRBV3-2) with TRBJ1-5; no firm D call. Trimming took off 1 base at V and 6 bases at J, with 10 bases between the two ends. The CDR3 is 14 amino acids. Looked up from germline, CDR1 is LGHDT and CDR2 is YNNKEL (reference sequence). CDR3 residues: CASSQVVGGQPQHF. For the CDR3, the DNA is TGTGCCAGCAGCCAAGTCGTAGGAGGTCAGCCCCAGCATTTT.

The rearrangement uses TRBV7-9 and TRBJ1-5; D may be TRBD1 (6 bases). V shed 2 bases and J shed 5 bases, with 10 bases lying between them. The germline V gene encodes CDR1 SEHNR and CDR2 FQNEAQ (reference sequence). The CDR3 extends over 14 amino acids. CDR3 coding DNA: TGTGCCAGCAGCTTACCGGGGGGCGATCAGCCCCAGCATTTT. Its protein is CASSLPGGDQPQHF.

The rearrangement uses TRBV5-3 and TRBJ2-1; 9 bases are a match to TRBD2. TRBV5-3 belongs to the ORF category, with a function that is uncertain. Unmatched junction bases numbered 10, after V lost 1 base and J lost 5 bases. The CDR3 is 17 amino acids. The CDR3 loop reads CARSLFPGLAGNNEQFF. In DNA, the CDR3 is TGTGCCAGAAGCTTGTTCCCGGGACTAGCAGGCAACAATGAGCAGTTCTTC.

In DNA form, the CDR3 reads TGTGCCAGCAGCTTAGACAGGGTCCCTGAAGCTTTCTTT. It codes for CASSLDRVPEAFF. The chain combines TRBV7-9 with TRBJ1-1; possible D gene TRBD1, 6 bases. V gave up 1 base and J gave up 6 bases, with 9 bases separating them. CDR3 length: 13 amino acids. Looked up from germline, CDR1 is SEHNR and CDR2 is FQNEAQ (reference sequence).

The chain combines TRBV18 with TRBJ2-1; TRBD1 is a possible D gene (5 bases). Trimming removed 3 bases at V and 12 bases at J, with 15 bases between. There are 13 residues in the CDR3. Germline V gene lookup returns CDR1 KGHSH and CDR2 LQKENI. The CDR3: CASSPTRELLQFF. As DNA, the CDR3 is TGTGCCAGCTCACCGACCAGGGAACTACTGCAGTTCTTC.

This clone was counted between two and nine times. The CDR3 sequence: CASSEGGGRRTYEQYF. The CDR3, as DNA: TGTGCCAGCAGTGAGGGGGGGGGCCGCCGCACCTACGAGCAGTACTTC. This chain joins TRBV6-1 and TRBJ2-7; maybe TRBD2 (7 bases). The CDR3 is 16 residues long. With 3 bases removed from V and 2 bases from J, the gap between germline ends came to 17 bases. The germline gives CDR1 MNHNS, CDR2 SASEGT.

The V and J genes are TRBV28 and TRBJ1-1, with D tentatively TRBD1 (6 bases). CDR1 and CDR2 from the germline V gene are MDHEN and SYDVKM. V was clipped by 1 base and J by 1 base, with 10 bases between them. CDR3 size: 15 residues. CDR3 region: CASSLFVRGNTEAFF. Written as DNA, the CDR3 is TGTGCCAGCAGTTTATTTGTCAGGGGGAACACTGAAGCTTTCTTT.

The CDR3 nucleotides read TGTGCCAGCAGGGCCATTAGCGAACGCTACAATGAGCAGTTCTTC. This gives the protein CASRAISERYNEQFF. The chain uses TRBV13 and TRBJ2-1, with TRBD2 as a possible D gene (5 bases). CDR3 length: 15 residues. V was clipped by 6 bases and J by 3 bases, with 15 bases between them. Looked up from germline, CDR1 is PRHDT and CDR2 is FYEKMQ (reference sequence).

The V gene is TRBV14, the J gene TRBJ2-1; TRBD2 aligns across 16 bases. The CDR3 has 15 amino acids. V shed 5 bases and J 10 bases; nucleotides not matched to a gene: 5. Germline V lookup: CDR1 SGHDN, CDR2 FVKESK. CDR3 nucleotides: TGTGCCAGCAGCTTGGGACTAGCGGGAGGGGGGGAGCAGTTCTTC. This gives the protein CASSLGLAGGGEQFF.